This T cell receptor (beta chain) was documented in a study of T-cell reconstitution after alpha-beta-depleted transplantation in children. Study-wide points: Several patients had high TCRbeta diversity at day 60; it came from surviving recipient T cells and thymic progenitors. Fresh T-cell production supplied most of the T-cell counts and diversity seen one year after transplant. About two months after transplant, alpha-beta T cells reportedly came from several hundred expanded graft clones.

Regarding this clonotype: Its antigen is unidentified.

Using unique molecular identifiers, the investigators prepared the TCRbeta library. TCRdb re-derived calls from the PCR reads in MiXCR, one entry per CDR3 protein. The table includes about 980,000 distinct CDR3 sequences, about 26% detected once. The V and J ends lost 3 bases and 0 bases respectively, with 15 bases between them. From germline, CDR1 is KGHSH and CDR2 LQKENI. CDR3 size: 16 residues. The sequence came from a boy in the first two years of life who had a stem cell transplant for SCID, so the T cells may come from the graft donor. The chain uses TRBV18 and TRBJ2-7, with D perhaps assigned TRBD1 or TRBD2 (5 bases each). The input for sequencing was PBMCs, mostly from graft donor cells, taken 360 days after TCRalphabeta/CD19-depleted stem cell transplant. The DNA of the CDR3 is TGTGCCAGCTCACCTCTGACCGGGGCCCACTCCTACGAGCAGTACTTC. It encodes CASSPLTGAHSYEQYF.